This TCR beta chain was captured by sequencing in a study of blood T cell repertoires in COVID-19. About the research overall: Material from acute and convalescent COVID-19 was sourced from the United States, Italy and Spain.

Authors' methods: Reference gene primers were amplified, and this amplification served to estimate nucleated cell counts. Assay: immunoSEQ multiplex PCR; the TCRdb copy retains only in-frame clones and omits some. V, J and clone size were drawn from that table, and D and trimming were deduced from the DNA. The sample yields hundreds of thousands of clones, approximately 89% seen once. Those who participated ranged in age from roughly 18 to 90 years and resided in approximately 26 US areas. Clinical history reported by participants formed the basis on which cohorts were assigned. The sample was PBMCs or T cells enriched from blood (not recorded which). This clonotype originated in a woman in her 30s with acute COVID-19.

As DNA, the CDR3 is TGTGCCAGCTCACAGACTAGCGGGGCCTACAATGAGCAGTTCTTC. Amino acid sequence: CASSQTSGAYNEQFF. V and J are TRBV18 and TRBJ2-1; 11 bases fit TRBD2. Germline V CDR1 and CDR2: KGHSH, LQKENI. CDR3 length: 15 amino acids. With 4 bases clipped from V and 2 bases from J, the junction kept 1 base outside the gene matches. Supplemented by reference TRBV18 and TRBJ2-1, the full variable domain reads NAGVMQNPRHLVRRRGQEARLRCSPMKGHSHVYWYRQLPEEGLKFMVYLQKENIIDESGMPKERFSAEFPKEGPSILRIQQVVRGDSAAYFCASSQTSGAYNEQFFGPGTRLTVL.